This T cell receptor beta chain was sequenced during a study of blood T cells in healthy people across ages. Study details: About one barcoded beta molecule was captured per two T cells (by template switching).

Concerning this clonotype itself: As yet, its antigen is unknown.

Overall study results and limits: Compared with aged donors, long-lived donors showed fewer expanded clones, suggesting selection.

Using a J-beta primer mix together with a sample-barcoded 5' primer, a second PCR was run for roughly 6 to 12 cycles. TCRdb reanalysed the 5' RACE reads using MiXCR and keeps one entry per CDR3 protein. Of roughly 730,000 distinct CDR3 sequences listed, approximately 53% are singletons. The amount of total RNA extracted per sample was at least 5 micrograms. Input material: blood. The sequence derives from a man in his forties in good health.

CDR3 DNA: TGTGCCAACTATAACCGGGACACGAGCACAGATACGCAGTATTTT. As protein: CANYNRDTSTDTQYF. The J gene is TRBJ2-3, the V gene TRBV2; possible D gene TRBD1, 6 bases. This CDR3 has 15 residues. CDR1 is SNHLY, CDR2 FYNNEI, per germline. V lost 10 bases and J lost 0, with 17 bases in between.